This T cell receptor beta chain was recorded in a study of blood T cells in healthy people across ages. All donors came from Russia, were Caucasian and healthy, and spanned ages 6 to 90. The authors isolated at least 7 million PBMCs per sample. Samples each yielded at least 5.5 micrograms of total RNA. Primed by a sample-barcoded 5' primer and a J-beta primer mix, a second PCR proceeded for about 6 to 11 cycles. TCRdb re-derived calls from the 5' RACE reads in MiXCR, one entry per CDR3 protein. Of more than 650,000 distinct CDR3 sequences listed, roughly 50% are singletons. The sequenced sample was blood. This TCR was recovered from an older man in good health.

CDR3 amino acids: CSVGGGQGSTEAFF. In DNA, the CDR3 is TGCAGCGTTGGGGGGGGACAGGGATCGACTGAAGCTTTCTTT. The chain uses TRBV29-1 and TRBJ1-1; 9 bases map to TRBD1. The CDR3 runs 14 residues. CDR1 SQVTM and CDR2 ANQGSEA come from the germline V gene. With 4 bases clipped from V and 5 bases from J, the junction kept 8 bases outside the gene matches.